A single sample is the source of the 23 T cell receptor beta chains below, sequenced in a study of CD8+ T cells in alopecia areata (dated by TCRdb to about 2018). Libraries were made using the immunoSEQ multiplex PCR assay. To provide template for TCR sequencing, every sample had RNA extracted and reverse transcribed into cDNA. The source is immuneACCESS, and TCRdb retained only in-frame sequences with V and J called. Part of the clones is not carried over; for the studies checked, unresolved V genes explain less than half of this, and the remainder is unexplained. For this sample there are a few hundred thousand clones; 56% appear just once. In total, the top ten clones hold roughly 5.3% of the sample. Specimen: CD8+ T cells sorted from blood. The receptors come from a human donor in good health.

V gene TRBV2 combines with J gene TRBJ2-7; no firm D call. The germline V gene encodes CDR1 SNHLY and CDR2 FYNNEI. The CDR3 extends over 11 amino acids. The V and J ends lost 6 bases and 5 bases respectively, with 8 bases between them. The CDR3 bases are TGTGCCAGCAGATACGGCGACGAGCAGTACTTC. Its protein is CASRYGDEQYF.

The sample holds a few counts of this clone. The genes are TRBV11-2 and TRBJ1-1; perhaps TRBD1 as D (5 bases). Trimming cost V 1 base and J 4 bases, with 13 bases left between them. The germline gives CDR1 SGHAT, CDR2 FQNNGV. There are 15 residues in the CDR3. This chain's CDR3 is CASSLGGFVSTEAFF. The CDR3 DNA reads as TGTGCCAGCAGCTTAGGGGGCTTCGTAAGCACTGAAGCTTTCTTT. Full variable domain (outside the CDR3, taken from reference TRBV11-2 and TRBJ1-1): EAGVAQSPRYKIIEKRQSVAFWCNPISGHATLYWYQQILGQGPKLLIQFQNNGVVDDSQLPKDRFSAERLKGVDSTLKIQPAKLEDSAVYLCASSLGGFVSTEAFFGQGTRLTVV.

V and J are TRBV25-1 and TRBJ1-2, with 9 bases matching TRBD1. Trimming at V came to 5 bases and at J to 8 bases, leaving 3 bases not matched to a gene. The V gene's germline CDR1 is MGHDK and CDR2 SYGVNS. The CDR3 loop spans 12 amino acids. This chain's CDR3 is CASSRTGEGYTF. In DNA form, the CDR3 reads TGTGCCAGCAGTCGGACAGGGGAAGGCTACACCTTC.

The table lists this clone with a few counts. One end of the junction varies from germline; a read error may be responsible. The chain has TRBV6-4 and TRBJ2-5; TRBD2 agrees at 8 bases. CDR3 length: 16 residues. Germline V gives CDR1 MRHNA, CDR2 SNTAGT. The CDR3 here is CASSDSPGGGPETQYF. CDR3 DNA: TGTGCCAGCAGCGACTCCCCAGGCGGGGGGCCGGAGACCCAGTACTTC.

This clone has only a few counts. The gene calls are TRBV19 and TRBJ1-6; D gene ambiguous. The CDR3 has 16 residues. V was cut by 3 bases and J by 4 bases, with 13 bases left in between. Germline-derived CDR1 and CDR2 are LNHDA and SQIVND (reference sequence). The CDR3 region has the DNA TGTGCCAGTAGTATCGCCGGGCAGGAATATAATTCACCCCTCCACTTT. It is translated as CASSIAGQEYNSPLHF. The full variable domain, in which reference TRBV19 and TRBJ1-6 provide the parts outside the CDR3, is DGGITQSPKYLFRKEGQNVTLSCEQNLNHDAMYWYRQDPGQGLRLIYYSQIVNDFQKGDIAEGYSVSREKKESFPLTVTSAQKNPTAFYLCASSIAGQEYNSPLHFGNGTRLTVT.

V usage is TRBV4-2 and J usage is TRBJ2-1; 10 nucleotides align to TRBD2. The CDR3 runs 17 residues. CDR1 LGHNA and CDR2 YNFKEQ come from the germline V gene. The ends lost 0 bases at V and 5 bases at J; junction bases unmatched: 7. CDR3: CASSQDPSGGPDNEQFF. The CDR3 nucleotides read TGTGCCAGCAGCCAAGATCCTAGCGGGGGACCCGACAATGAGCAGTTCTTC.

The rearrangement links TRBV29-1 to TRBJ2-2; TRBD1 matches 9 bases. V lost 6 bases, J lost 6 bases, and 2 bases stayed unmatched. The CDR3 runs to 12 residues. Germline CDR1 and CDR2: SQVTM and ANQGSEA. DNA of the CDR3: TGCAGCGTCCGGACAGGGGCCGGGGAGCTGTTTTTT. As protein: CSVRTGAGELFF.

This sequence joins TRBV6-5 and TRBJ1-2; D unresolved. Germline V gene lookup returns CDR1 MNHEY and CDR2 SVGAGI. V gave up 5 bases and J gave up 2 bases, with 15 bases separating them. This CDR3 contains 15 residues. The DNA for the CDR3 is TGTGCCAGCAGTCCCCGAGAGAATTTCAACTATGGCTACACCTTC. Translating gives CASSPRENFNYGYTF.

The CDR3 region is CASSLGLLNTGELFF. CDR3 in DNA: TGTGCCAGCAGTTTAGGGCTACTGAACACCGGGGAGCTGTTTTTT. V and J are TRBV27 and TRBJ2-2, with D hard to call. Germline V gene sequence: CDR1 MNHEY, CDR2 SMNVEV (reference sequence). The length of the CDR3 is 15 residues. V shed 2 bases and J shed 1 base, with 8 bases lying between them.

V is TRBV11-3 and J is TRBJ1-2; D unresolved. Germline CDR1 reads SGHNT; CDR2 reads YENEEA. The CDR3 covers 12 residues. Trimming took 1 base from V and 5 from J, leaving 5 bases between them. The CDR3 loop reads CASSLGEYGYTF. The CDR3 nucleotides are TGTGCCAGCAGCTTAGGGGAGTATGGCTACACCTTC.

This clone was found a few times. Other DNA sequences from this sample encode an identical CDR3 as well. The gene calls are TRBV30 and TRBJ2-7; D not resolved. Trimming shortened V by 3 bases and J by 4 bases, and 10 bases separated the two germline ends. The CDR3 loop spans 12 amino acids. Germline loops: CDR1 GTSNPN, CDR2 SVGIG (reference sequence). The chain's CDR3 is CAWSDTGYEQYF. The CDR3 DNA is TGTGCCTGGAGCGACACGGGTTACGAGCAGTACTTC.

This chain connects TRBV11-3 to TRBJ2-7; no definite D call. Trimming pared 5 bases from V and 2 bases from J, leaving 13 bases between. Germline-derived CDR1 and CDR2 are SGHNT and YENEEA. The CDR3 extends over 14 amino acids. This chain's CDR3 is CASSDSADPYEQYF. CDR3 coding DNA: TGTGCCAGCAGCGACTCAGCTGATCCCTACGAGCAGTACTTC.

The chain recombines TRBV29-1 with TRBJ2-7; 13 bases are a match to TRBD2. Germline-derived CDR1 and CDR2 are SQVTM and ANQGSEA. The trim removed 3 bases at V and 6 bases at J, leaving 5 bases unmatched. The CDR3 runs 14 residues. CDR3 protein: CSVDLGLAGIEQYF. For the CDR3, the DNA is TGCAGCGTTGACCTGGGACTAGCGGGGATCGAGCAGTACTTC.

The chain links TRBV5-6 to TRBJ1-1; 8 positions agree with TRBD1. CDR1 SGHDT and CDR2 YYEEEE come from the germline V gene. CDR3 length: 13 residues. The ends lost 1 base at V and 4 bases at J; junction bases unmatched: 0. The CDR3 loop is CASSLQGATEAFF. The CDR3 bases are TGTGCCAGCAGCTTGCAGGGGGCCACTGAAGCTTTCTTT.

J is TRBJ2-3 and V is TRBV12-5; TRBD2 aligns across 7 bases. The CDR3 length is 15 residues. The trim removed 1 base at V and 1 base at J, leaving 2 bases unmatched. Germline V gives CDR1 LGHNT, CDR2 FRNRAP. In DNA form, the CDR3 reads TGTGCTAGTGGTTTGGCCACTAGCGGCACAGATACGCAGTATTTT. It is translated as CASGLATSGTDTQYF.

The DNA of the CDR3 is TGTGCCAGCAGCTTAATCGGCACCGCGGGCGGCGCAGATACGCAGTATTTT. Its translation is CASSLIGTAGGADTQYF. V gene TRBV7-9 combines with J gene TRBJ2-3, with D tentatively TRBD2 (5 bases). V lost 2 bases, J lost 4 bases, and 19 bases lay in between. In germline, CDR1 is SEHNR, CDR2 FQNEAQ (reference sequence). The CDR3 extends over 17 amino acids.

The chain employs TRBV15 and TRBJ2-3; perhaps D is TRBD1 or TRBD2 (5 bases each). The germline V gene has CDR1 LNHNV and CDR2 YYDKDF (reference sequence). CDR3 length: 16 residues. The ends were cut back, 5 bases at V and 1 base at J, with 16 bases in the middle. The CDR3 region is CATSDLNGAGTDTQYF. The CDR3 coding sequence is TGTGCCACCAGCGATCTAAACGGGGCGGGCACAGATACGCAGTATTTT.

The genes are TRBV9 and TRBJ2-5, with D possibly being TRBD2 (5 bases). CDR1 and CDR2 from the germline V gene are SGDLS and YYNGEE. V lost 3 bases and J lost 1, with 13 bases in between. The CDR3 is 15 residues long. The CDR3 here is CASSEGNSAQETQYF. CDR3 nucleotides: TGTGCCAGCAGCGAGGGTAATAGCGCCCAAGAGACCCAGTACTTC.

The chain couples TRBV29-1 to TRBJ2-5; possibly TRBD2 for D (6 bases). Trimming took 1 base from V and 4 from J, leaving 13 bases between them. The CDR3 length is 14 residues. Germline V CDR1 and CDR2: SQVTM, ANQGSEA. The DNA of the CDR3 is TGCAGCGTTGAAGGACTAGATAGCGGAGAGACCCAGTACTTC. Its translation: CSVEGLDSGETQYF.

This clone was observed once. The rearrangement uses TRBV5-6 and TRBJ2-1; perhaps TRBD2 as D (6 bases). Per germline, CDR1 SGHDT and CDR2 YYEEEE. V was shortened by 1 base and J by 7 bases, with 12 bases between the two germline ends. This CDR3 comprises 14 residues. CDR3 region: CASSLSPGRNEQFF. In nucleotides, the CDR3 is TGTGCCAGCAGCTTGAGTCCGGGGAGGAATGAGCAGTTCTTC.

The CDR3 nucleotides are TGCAGCGTTGTTGTCCGTCCGGAGAATGAGCAGTTCTTC. This codes for CSVVVRPENEQFF. The chain links TRBV29-1 to TRBJ2-1; D not resolved. Germline V lookup: CDR1 SQVTM, CDR2 ANQGSEA. V lost 4 bases and J lost 7, with 14 bases in between. The CDR3 loop spans 13 amino acids.

This clone was picked up a small number of times. The chain employs TRBV16 and TRBJ2-7, with TRBD1 as a possible D gene (6 bases). Trimming took 2 bases from V and 3 from J, leaving 11 bases between them. This CDR3 has 14 residues. Germline V gene lookup returns CDR1 KGHSY and CDR2 FQNENV. As DNA, the CDR3 is TGTGCCAGCAGCCAAGTGACAGGTCTCTACGAGCAGTACTTC. The encoded protein is CASSQVTGLYEQYF.

This clone was recorded a few times. This rearrangement joins TRBV11-2 to TRBJ1-1, with D possibly matching TRBD1 (5 bases). CDR1 and CDR2 from the germline V gene are SGHAT and FQNNGV. Trimming shortened V by 4 bases and J by 7 bases, and 19 bases separated the two germline ends. The CDR3 is made up of 15 amino acids. The CDR3 spells CASSSPAAGMGEAFF. The CDR3, as DNA: TGTGCCAGCAGCTCCCCCGCCGCAGGGATGGGTGAAGCTTTCTTT.